These 13 T cell receptor delta chains came from one sample sequenced in a study of γδ T cells in repeated Plasmodium falciparum infection. TCRdb redid the clone calls on the multiplex PCR reads with CATT. The top ten clones hold roughly 9.5% of a sample with 70,000 to 95,000 delta-chain clones, roughly 1.4% of them seen once. Gammadelta T cells were flow-sorted from PBMC into Vgamma9/Vdelta2+ and Vdelta2-negative populations for bulk analysis. Sequencing was carried out using gamma-delta T cells from blood. Receptors originate from a pool of human donors (malaria-infected and uninfected, not separated).

This clone has only a few counts. TCRdb's entry gives the protein of a much larger clone, which mismatches this DNA's translation at residue 5, likely from a read error; the protein reported here is translated from the DNA. This sequence joins TRDV2 and TRDJ2, with 8 bases aligning to TRDD3. The J gene is not listed in TCRdb, so it was assigned here from a DNA match to germline. CDR1 is GEAIGNYY, CDR2 EKD, per germline. Trimming at V came to 3 bases and at J to 4 bases, leaving 18 bases not matched to a gene. This CDR3 has 19 amino acids. The CDR3 is CACDAVKPTGGLSTAQLFF. DNA for the CDR3: TGTGCCTGTGACGCCGTAAAGCCGACTGGGGGCCTATCGACAGCACAACTCTTCTTT.

Only a few counts were recorded for this clone. The protein given by TCRdb reflects a much larger clone and differs at residue 10 from this DNA's translation, likely from a read error; the protein shown is the DNA's translation. V is TRDV1 and J is TRDJ1; no clear D. The J gene was not available in TCRdb and was assigned here by matching the DNA to germline segments. The CDR3 covers 20 residues. Trimming removed 0 bases at V and 0 bases at J, with 23 bases between. Germline values: CDR1 TSWWSYY, CDR2 QGS. The CDR3 region has the DNA TGTGCTCTTGGGGAACTAGAGCCTTGGGAGACTACTCCGTACACCGATAAACTCATCTTT. Protein: CALGELEPWETTPYTDKLIF.

About this clone itself: TCRdb's protein for this DNA is that of a much larger clone and differs from the translation at residue 3, likely a read error; the protein shown is the DNA translation. The chain employs TRDV2 and TRDJ1; D is possibly TRDD3 (6 bases). No J gene is reported in TCRdb; it was inferred here by comparing the DNA with germline. The CDR3 is made up of 16 amino acids. Germline V gene data show CDR1 as GEAIGNYY and CDR2 as EKD. CDR3 loop: CARDTLGARGIDKLIF. DNA for the CDR3: TGTGCCCGTGACACCTTGGGGGCTCGGGGAATCGATAAACTCATCTTT.

A word on this clone: The TCRdb protein comes from a much larger clone and disagrees with this DNA's translation at residue 22, likely due to a read error; the protein given here is derived from the DNA. The V gene is TRDV1, but the J gene lacks a call; the table's D gene call, TRDD3, was not cross checked with the DNA. This CDR3 region has 23 residues. From germline, CDR1 is TSWWSYY and CDR2 QGS. The CDR3 loop reads CALGAHPWPSWGNWGVYTDKLTF. The CDR3 region has the DNA TGTGCTCTTGGGGCCCATCCCTGGCCTTCCTGGGGGAACTGGGGGGTATACACCGATAAACTCACCTTT.

This clone has at least ten counts. The protein that TCRdb holds for this DNA derives from a much larger clone and differs from the translated DNA at residue 12, which likely indicates a read error; the protein shown here is translated from the DNA. The chain links TRDV2 to TRDJ1; 7 bases agree with TRDD3. Looked up from germline, CDR1 is GEAIGNYY and CDR2 is EKD. Trimming at V came to 1 base and at J to 3 bases, leaving 19 bases not matched to a gene. CDR3 length equals 19 residues. CDR3 sequence reads: CACDTLRGGHPLEPDKLIF. CDR3 DNA sequence: TGTGCCTGTGACACATTGCGTGGGGGACACCCTCTCGAGCCCGATAAACTCATCTTT.

In the case of this clone: With a far larger clone one base away, a read error is the likely cause. Other DNA variants within this sample encode the same CDR3. V usage is TRDV2 and J usage is TRDJ1; 7 bases are shared with TRDD2. CDR3 length: 22 amino acids. Trimming removed 0 bases from V and 0 bases from J; junction bases left unmatched: 24. CDR1 and CDR2 (germline): GEAIGNYY, EKD. This chain's CDR3 is CACDTVFLSPTGPRADTDKLIF. CDR3 nucleotide sequence: TGTGCCTGTGACACCGTCTTCCTAAGCCCCACTGGCCCCCGGGCGGACACCGATAAACTCATCTTT.

Note on this clone: TCRdb lists the protein of a much larger clone for this DNA, which differs at residue 3, so this is likely a read error; the protein given here is translated from the DNA itself. The chain employs TRDV1 and TRDJ1; TRDD3 aligns across 7 bases. The J gene, left out of TCRdb, was set here by checking the DNA against germline. The junction had 24 bases not matched to a gene; V was cut back by 10 bases and J by 1 base. The CDR3 runs to 19 residues. Germline V gene sequence: CDR1 TSWWSYY, CDR2 QGS. The CDR3 coding sequence is TGTGCTCCTTGTCGCCTTCAGAATCTCCTGGGGGCTTCCACCGATAAACTCATCTTT. It encodes CAPCRLQNLLGASTDKLIF.

This clone was detected once. The called J gene is TRDJ1, whereas the V gene has no call; the table gives TRDD3 as D, unverified against the DNA. This CDR3 contains 19 residues. DNA of the CDR3: TGTGCTCTTGGTCCCAACCGCCGCTACGGGACTGGGGTGTTCGATAAACTCATCTTT. This codes for CALGPNRRYGTGVFDKLIF.

The chain employs TRDV2 and TRDJ1, with 12 nucleotides matching TRDD3. TCRdb carries no J gene annotation; the J gene was assigned here by matching the DNA with germline. The CDR3 totals 18 residues. Germline loops: CDR1 GEAIGNYY, CDR2 EKD. Trimming cost V 0 bases and J 1 base; bases outside gene matches: 8. CDR3: CACDTVFLGDTGTDKLIF. The CDR3 bases are TGTGCCTGTGACACCGTGTTCCTGGGGGATACGGGCACCGATAAACTCATCTTT.

This clone was seen a few times. TCRdb's protein, taken from a much larger clone, differs from this DNA's translation at residue 12, likely owing to a read error; the protein displayed comes from the DNA. In DNA, the CDR3 is TGTGCTCTTGGGGAACGTCCGAGGTACTGGGGAACGGTTCGGTACACCGATAAACTCATCTTT. Protein: CALGERPRYWGTVRYTDKLIF. The chain links TRDV1 to TRDJ1; TRDD3 agrees at 7 bases. No J gene is reported in TCRdb; it was inferred here by comparing the DNA with germline. The CDR3 is made up of 21 amino acids. The ends lost 1 base at V and 0 bases at J; junction bases unmatched: 20. Germline V gene lookup returns CDR1 TSWWSYY and CDR2 QGS.

This clone was picked up many times. TCRdb records a much larger clone's protein for this DNA, with a difference at residue 6 that likely arises from a read error; the protein given is the translation of the DNA. The genes are TRDV1 and TRDJ1; D ambiguous. The CDR3 runs to 15 residues. Germline V gene sequence: CDR1 TSWWSYY, CDR2 QGS. With 2 bases removed from V and 0 bases from J, the gap between germline ends came to 10 bases. The CDR3 here is CALGESGFYTDKLIF. In nucleotides, the CDR3 is TGTGCTCTTGGGGAATCGGGGTTTTACACCGATAAACTCATCTTT.

This clone was seen more than once but under ten times. TCRdb pairs this DNA with a much larger clone's protein that differs at residue 15, likely a read error; the protein shown was translated from the DNA. This rearrangement joins TRDV1 to TRDJ1; tentatively, D is TRDD2 (5 bases). Between the trimmed V and J ends, which lost 4 bases and 0 bases, there was a span of 42 bases. This CDR3 has 25 amino acids. The V gene's germline CDR1 is TSWWSYY and CDR2 QGS. CDR3 sequence (DNA): TGTGCTCTTGGGGGGCGAATACCCGGCCTTCTCCTGGCAAACTGCGGTAGGACGTACACCGATAAACTCATCTTT. It specifies CALGGRIPGLLLANCGRTYTDKLIF.

This clone was seen a few times. A read error likely explains this, since a far larger clone differs by one base. Other DNA sequences of this sample code for an identical CDR3. This rearrangement joins TRDV1 to TRDJ4, with 9 bases matching TRDD3. Matching the DNA to germline supplied the J gene, which TCRdb does not give. Per the germline V gene, CDR1 is TSWWSYY and CDR2 is QGS. The CDR3 spans 22 residues. With V trimmed by 1 base and J by 0 bases, 24 bases remained unmatched. DNA for the CDR3: TGTGCTCTTGGGGAACCATCCCACGGCCTACGTACCTGGGGGATCCCAACCAGACCCCTGATCTTT. This translates into CALGEPSHGLRTWGIPTRPLIF.